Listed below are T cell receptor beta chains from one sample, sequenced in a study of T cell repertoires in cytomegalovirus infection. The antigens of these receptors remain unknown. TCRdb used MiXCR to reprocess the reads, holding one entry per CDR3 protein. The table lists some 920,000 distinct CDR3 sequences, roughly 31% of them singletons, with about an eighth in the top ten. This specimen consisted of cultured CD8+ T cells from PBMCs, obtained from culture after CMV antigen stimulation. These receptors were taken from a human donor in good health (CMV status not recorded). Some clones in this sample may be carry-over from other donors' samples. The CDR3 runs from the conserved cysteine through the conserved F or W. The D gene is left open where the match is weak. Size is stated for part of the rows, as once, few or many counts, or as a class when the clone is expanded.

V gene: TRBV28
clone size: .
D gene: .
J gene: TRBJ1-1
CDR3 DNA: TGTGCCAGCAGTTTATCGTTCGAAGGAGTCCTTTACACTGAAGCTTTCTTT
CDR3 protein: CASSLSFEGVLYTEAFF

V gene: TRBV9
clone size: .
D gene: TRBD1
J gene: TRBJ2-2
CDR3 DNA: TGTGCCAGCAGTTTAGCAGGGGGCGCAAATGGGGAGCTGTTTTTT
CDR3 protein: CASSLAGGANGELFF

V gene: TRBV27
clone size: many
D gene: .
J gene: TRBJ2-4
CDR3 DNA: TGTGCCAGCAGTCTCAGGGGACCGGCCAAAAACATTCAGTACTTC
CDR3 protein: CASSLRGPAKNIQYF

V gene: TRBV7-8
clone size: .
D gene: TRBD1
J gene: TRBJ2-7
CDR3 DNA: TGTGCCAGCAGCTTAGGTCTCTTTCCAGGACAGGGATACGAGCAGTACTTC
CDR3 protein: CASSLGLFPGQGYEQYF

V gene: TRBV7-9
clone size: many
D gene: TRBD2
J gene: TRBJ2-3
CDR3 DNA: TGTGCCAGCAGCTTATTTTCTAGCGGAATCCCTGGATTCACAGATACGCAGTATTTT
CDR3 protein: CASSLFSSGIPGFTDTQYF

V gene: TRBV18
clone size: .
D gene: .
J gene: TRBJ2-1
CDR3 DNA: TGTGCCAGCTCACCAGTACGAGATTCCTACAATGAGCAGTTCTTC
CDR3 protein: CASSPVRDSYNEQFF

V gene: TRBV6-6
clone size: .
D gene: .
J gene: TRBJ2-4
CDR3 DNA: TGTGCCAGCAGTTACTCAGGGGCCAAAAACATTCAGTACTTC
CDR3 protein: CASSYSGAKNIQYF

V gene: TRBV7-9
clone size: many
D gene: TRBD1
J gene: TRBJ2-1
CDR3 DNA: TGTGCCAGCAGCCCGCGACAGGGGGTAGGTCCGAGCTCCTACAATGAGCAGTTCTTC
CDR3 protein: CASSPRQGVGPSSYNEQFF

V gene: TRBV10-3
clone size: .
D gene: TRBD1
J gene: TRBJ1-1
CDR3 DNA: TGTGCCATCAAACAGGGGGGGACTGAAGCTTTCTTT
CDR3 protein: CAIKQGGTEAFF

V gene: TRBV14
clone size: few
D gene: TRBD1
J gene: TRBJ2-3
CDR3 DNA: TGTGCCAGCAGCCAGACCACGAACAGGGGGCCCAGAGATACGCAGTATTTT
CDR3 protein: CASSQTTNRGPRDTQYF

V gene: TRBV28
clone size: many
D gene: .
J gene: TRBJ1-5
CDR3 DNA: TGTGCCAGCAGGAATCCGGGAACCAATCAGCCCCAGCATTTT
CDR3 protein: CASRNPGTNQPQHF

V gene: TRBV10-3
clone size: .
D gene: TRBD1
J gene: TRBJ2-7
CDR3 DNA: TGTGCCATCAGTGACCGACAGGGATCCTACGAGCAGTACTTC
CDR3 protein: CAISDRQGSYEQYF

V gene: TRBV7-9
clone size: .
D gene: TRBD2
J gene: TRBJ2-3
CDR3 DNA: TGTGCCAGCACCAACGTAGCGGGGAACCCGGGAGATACGCAGTATTTT
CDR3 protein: CASTNVAGNPGDTQYF

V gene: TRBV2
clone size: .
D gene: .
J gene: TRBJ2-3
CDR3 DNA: TGTGCCAGCACCCCAAGAGAAGGGGTCATCGATACGCAGTATTTT
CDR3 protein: CASTPREGVIDTQYF

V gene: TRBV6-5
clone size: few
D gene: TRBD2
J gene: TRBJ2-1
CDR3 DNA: TGTGCCAGCAGTTACTCGTCTAGCGGGAGCTACAATGAGCAGTTCTTC
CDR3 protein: CASSYSSSGSYNEQFF

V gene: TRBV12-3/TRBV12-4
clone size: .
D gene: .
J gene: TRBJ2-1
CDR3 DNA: TGTGCCAGCAGTTTCTTACCTGGGACATGGGCGAATGAGCAGTTCTTC
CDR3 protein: CASSFLPGTWANEQFF

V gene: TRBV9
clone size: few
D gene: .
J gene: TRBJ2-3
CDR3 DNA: TGTGCCAGCAGCGTAGAGGGGTTTGGCACAGATACGCAGTATTTT
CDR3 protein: CASSVEGFGTDTQYF

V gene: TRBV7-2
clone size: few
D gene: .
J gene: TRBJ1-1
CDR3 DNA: TGTGCCAGCAGCTTAGATTCCTGGACAGTGAACACTGAAGCTTTCTTT
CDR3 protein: CASSLDSWTVNTEAFF

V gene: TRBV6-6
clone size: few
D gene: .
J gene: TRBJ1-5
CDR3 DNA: TGTGCCAGCTGGCAGGGGCGATTCAATCAGCCCCAGCATTTT
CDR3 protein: CASWQGRFNQPQHF

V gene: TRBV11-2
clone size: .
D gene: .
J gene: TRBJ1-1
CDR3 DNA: TGTGCCAGCAGCTTAGAGTGGTTGGGGAACACTGAAGCTTTCTTT
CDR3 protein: CASSLEWLGNTEAFF

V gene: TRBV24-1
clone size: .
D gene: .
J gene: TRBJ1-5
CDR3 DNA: TGTGCCACCAGTGATTTCTCCAATCAGTCCCAGCATTTT
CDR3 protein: CATSDFSNQSQHF

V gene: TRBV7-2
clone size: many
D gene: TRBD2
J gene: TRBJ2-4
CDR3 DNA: TGTGCCAGCAGCCCTAGCGGGGGGCCAAAAAACATTCAGTACTTC
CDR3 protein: CASSPSGGPKNIQYF

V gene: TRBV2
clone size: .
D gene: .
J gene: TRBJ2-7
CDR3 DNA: TGTGCCAGCAGTGAAATCGGGGCAGGGAACGACGAGCAGTACTTC
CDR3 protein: CASSEIGAGNDEQYF

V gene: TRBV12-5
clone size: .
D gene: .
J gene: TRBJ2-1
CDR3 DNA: TGTGCTAGTGGTTCGGACAGCTACAATGAGCAGTTCTTC
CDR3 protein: CASGSDSYNEQFF

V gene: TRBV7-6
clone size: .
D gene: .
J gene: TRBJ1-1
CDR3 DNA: TGTGCCAGCAGCTTGAGGACAGCTGAAGCTTTCTTT
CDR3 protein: CASSLRTAEAFF

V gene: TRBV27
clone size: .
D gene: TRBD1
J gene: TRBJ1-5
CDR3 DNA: TGTGCCAGCAGTTTAACCCCGGGACAGAGCAATCAGCCCCAGCATTTT
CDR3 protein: CASSLTPGQSNQPQHF

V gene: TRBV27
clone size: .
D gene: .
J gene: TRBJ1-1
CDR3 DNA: TGTGCCAGCAGTTCGGGGCTCACTGAAGCTTTCTTT
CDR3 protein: CASSSGLTEAFF

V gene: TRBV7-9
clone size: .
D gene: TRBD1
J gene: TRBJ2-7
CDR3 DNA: TGTGCCAGCAGCACCCCGGGACAGGGGCCCTACGAGCAGTACTTC
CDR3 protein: CASSTPGQGPYEQYF

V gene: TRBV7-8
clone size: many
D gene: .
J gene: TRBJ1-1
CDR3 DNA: TGTGCCAGCAGCTTAGCGCTTAGGTTTTGGGACACTGAAGCTTTCTTT
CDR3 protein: CASSLALRFWDTEAFF

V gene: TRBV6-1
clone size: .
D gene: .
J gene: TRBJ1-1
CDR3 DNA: TGTGCCAGCATCAGGGAATGGAACACTGAAGCTTTCTTT
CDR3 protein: CASIREWNTEAFF

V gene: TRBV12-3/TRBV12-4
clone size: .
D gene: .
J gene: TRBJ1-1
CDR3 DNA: TGTGCCAGCAGTTTAGGGTGGGGATACACTGAAGCTTTCTTT
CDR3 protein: CASSLGWGYTEAFF

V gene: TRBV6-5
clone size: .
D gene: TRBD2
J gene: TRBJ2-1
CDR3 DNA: TGTGTCAGCAGTTACGGGGGGGCCTTGATCAATGAGCAGTTCTTC
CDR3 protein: CVSSYGGALINEQFF

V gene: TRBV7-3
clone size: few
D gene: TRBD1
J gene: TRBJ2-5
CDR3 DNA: TGTGCCAGCAGCTCGGGACAGTCGTACCAAGAGACCCAGTACTTC
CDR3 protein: CASSSGQSYQETQYF

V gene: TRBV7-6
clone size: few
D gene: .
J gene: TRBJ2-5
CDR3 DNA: TGTGCCAGCAGCAAACCCCAGGGTATGGTTGAGAAGGAGACCCAGTACTTC
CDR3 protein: CASSKPQGMVEKETQYF

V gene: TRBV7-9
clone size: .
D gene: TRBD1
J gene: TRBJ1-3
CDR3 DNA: TGTGCCAGCAGCTTCCCGGACAGGGAAGGTGGAAACACCATATATTTT
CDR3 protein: CASSFPDREGGNTIYF

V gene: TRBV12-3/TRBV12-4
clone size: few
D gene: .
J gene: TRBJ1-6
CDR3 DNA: TGTGCCAGCAGTTTTGGGACGCCTCTCGTCAGAGAACCCCTCCACTTT
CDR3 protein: CASSFGTPLVREPLHF

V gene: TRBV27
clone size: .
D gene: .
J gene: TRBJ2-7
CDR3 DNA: TGTGCCAGCAGTTTACTTCCTGTGACGGGGAGCTCCTACGAGCAGTACTTC
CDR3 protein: CASSLLPVTGSSYEQYF

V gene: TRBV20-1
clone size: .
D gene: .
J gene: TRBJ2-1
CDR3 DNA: TGCAGTGCCCAAGACAGAGAGCAGTTCTTC
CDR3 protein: CSAQDREQFF

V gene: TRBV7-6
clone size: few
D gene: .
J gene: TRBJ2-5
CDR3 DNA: TGTGCCAGCAACCGCCTCCAAACTGGAATAGAGACCCAGTACTTC
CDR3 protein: CASNRLQTGIETQYF

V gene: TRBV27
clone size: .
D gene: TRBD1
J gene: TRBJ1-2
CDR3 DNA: TGTGCCAGCTCCCAAGGGACAGGGGGGTCAATCATATATGGCTACACCTTC
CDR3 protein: CASSQGTGGSIIYGYTF

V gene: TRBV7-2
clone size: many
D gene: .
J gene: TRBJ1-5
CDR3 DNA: TGTGCCAGCAGCTACCATAGCAATCAGCCCCAGCATTTT
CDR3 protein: CASSYHSNQPQHF

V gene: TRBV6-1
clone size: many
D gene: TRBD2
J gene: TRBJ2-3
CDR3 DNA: TGTGCCAGCAGTGTTGAGAGACTAGCGGAAGATACGCAGTATTTT
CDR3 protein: CASSVERLAEDTQYF

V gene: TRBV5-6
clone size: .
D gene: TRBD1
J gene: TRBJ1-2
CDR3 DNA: TGTGCCAGCAGCTTACGCACAGCGGACAGGGTGGGCGGCTACACCTTC
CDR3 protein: CASSLRTADRVGGYTF

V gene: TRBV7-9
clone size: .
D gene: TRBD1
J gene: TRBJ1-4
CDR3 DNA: TGTGCCAGCAGCCCTGCTGGGACAGGGTCTAAAAAACTGTTTTTT
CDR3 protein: CASSPAGTGSKKLFF

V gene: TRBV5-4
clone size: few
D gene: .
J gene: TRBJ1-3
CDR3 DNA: TGTGCCAGCAGCTTTTACACCGGGGAGGGAAACACCATATATTTT
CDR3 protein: CASSFYTGEGNTIYF

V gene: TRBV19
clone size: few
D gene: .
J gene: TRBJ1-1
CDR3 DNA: TGTGCCAGTAGTATCAACGTGAACACTGAAGCTTTCTTT
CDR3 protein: CASSINVNTEAFF